Presented here are 6 T cell receptor beta chains from one specimen sequenced in a study of identical twins. TCRdb re-called the 5' RACE reads through MiXCR, storing one row per CDR3 protein. The data contain hundreds of thousands of distinct CDR3 sequences, over 5% of them singletons. The sequencing input was naive T cells sorted from blood. The receptors here all came from a man in his late teens or twenties in good health.

This clonotype was detected ten times or more. The CDR3 sequence: CASSQTSGSFDEQFF. In nucleotides, the CDR3 is TGTGCCAGCAGCCAAACTAGCGGGAGCTTCGATGAGCAGTTCTTC. This chain uses TRBV7-3 with TRBJ2-1; 11 bases map to TRBD2. In germline, CDR1 is SGHTA, CDR2 FQGTGA. J was trimmed by 8 bases and V by 5 bases; bases with no gene match: 8. This CDR3 is 15 amino acids long.

This chain uses TRBV6-2 or TRBV6-3 with TRBJ2-5; possible D gene TRBD2, 6 bases. Per the germline V gene, CDR1 is MNHEY and CDR2 is SVGEGT. Trimming stripped 5 bases from V and 4 bases from J, with 14 bases between. The CDR3 totals 14 residues. CDR3 sequence: CASSTGSGVETQYF. For the CDR3, the DNA is TGTGCCAGCAGTACTGGGTCGGGGGTAGAGACCCAGTACTTC.

This clonotype showed up many times. This chain joins TRBV12-3 or TRBV12-4 and TRBJ1-1; D is unclear. Deletions cut 8 bases from V and 1 base from J, with 14 bases between. The CDR3 runs to 14 residues. The CDR3 is CASVTNGRNTEAFF. In DNA form, the CDR3 reads TGTGCCAGCGTAACCAATGGAAGGAACACTGAAGCTTTCTTT.

This clonotype has at least ten counts. The chain is built from TRBV6-5 and TRBJ1-2; D uncertain. The germline V and J ends were trimmed by 5 bases and 4 bases, with 11 bases remaining between them. The CDR3 spans 13 residues. Germline V gene sequence: CDR1 MNHEY, CDR2 SVGAGI. In nucleotides, the CDR3 is TGTGCCAGCAGTAACGGCCTCCTCTATGGCTACACCTTC. It encodes CASSNGLLYGYTF.

In this sample, this clonotype turned up many times. The chain uses TRBV6-6 and TRBJ2-3; D is undetermined. CDR3 length equals 12 residues. Germline lookup yields CDR1 MNHNY and CDR2 SVGAGI (reference sequence). The V and J ends lost 6 bases and 5 bases respectively, with 9 bases between them. CDR3 loop: CASSPRKDTQYF. In DNA form, the CDR3 reads TGTGCCAGCAGCCCCAGGAAAGATACGCAGTATTTT.

This clonotype was seen only a few times. The chain has TRBV25-1 and TRBJ2-5; 8 bases fit TRBD2. V shed 3 bases and J 1 base; nucleotides not matched to a gene: 1. CDR3 length equals 14 residues. Germline CDR1 is MGHDK and CDR2 is SYGVNS. The CDR3 DNA reads TGTGCCAGCAGTGAGGCGGGAGGCCAAGAGACCCAGTACTTC. Protein: CASSEAGGQETQYF.